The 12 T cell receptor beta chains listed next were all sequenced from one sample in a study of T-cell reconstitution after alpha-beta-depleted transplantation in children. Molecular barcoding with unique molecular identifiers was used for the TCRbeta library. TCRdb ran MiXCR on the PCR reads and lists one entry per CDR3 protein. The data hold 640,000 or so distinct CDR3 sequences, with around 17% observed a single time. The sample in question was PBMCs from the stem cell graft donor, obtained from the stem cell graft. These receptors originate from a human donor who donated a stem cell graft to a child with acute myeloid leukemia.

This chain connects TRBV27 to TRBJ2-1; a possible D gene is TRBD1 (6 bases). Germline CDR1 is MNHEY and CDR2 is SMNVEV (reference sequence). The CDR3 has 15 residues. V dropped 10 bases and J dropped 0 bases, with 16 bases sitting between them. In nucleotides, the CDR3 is TGTGCCACCCGACAGGAAACGAGCTCCTACAATGAGCAGTTCTTC. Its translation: CATRQETSSYNEQFF.

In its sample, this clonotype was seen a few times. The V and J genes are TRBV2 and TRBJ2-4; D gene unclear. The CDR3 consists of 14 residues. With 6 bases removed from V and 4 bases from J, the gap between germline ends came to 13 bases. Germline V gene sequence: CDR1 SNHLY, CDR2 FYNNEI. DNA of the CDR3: TGTGCCAGCAGGGCCAGCTGGGCTAAAAACATTCAGTACTTC. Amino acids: CASRASWAKNIQYF.

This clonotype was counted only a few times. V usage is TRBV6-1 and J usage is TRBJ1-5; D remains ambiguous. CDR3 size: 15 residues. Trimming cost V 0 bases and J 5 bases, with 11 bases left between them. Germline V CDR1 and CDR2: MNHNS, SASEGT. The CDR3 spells CASSEAFWGDQPQHF. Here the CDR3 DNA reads TGTGCCAGCAGTGAAGCGTTTTGGGGTGATCAGCCCCAGCATTTT.

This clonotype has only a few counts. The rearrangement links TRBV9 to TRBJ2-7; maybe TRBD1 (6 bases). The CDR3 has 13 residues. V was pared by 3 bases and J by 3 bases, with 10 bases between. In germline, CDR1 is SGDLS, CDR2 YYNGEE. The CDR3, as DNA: TGTGCCAGCAGCGCCTCAGGGGACTACGAGCAGTACTTC. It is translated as CASSASGDYEQYF.

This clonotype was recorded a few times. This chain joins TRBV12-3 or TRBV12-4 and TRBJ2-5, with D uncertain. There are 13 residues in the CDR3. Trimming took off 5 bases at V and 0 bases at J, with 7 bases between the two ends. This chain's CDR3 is CASSTQYQETQYF. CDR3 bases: TGTGCCAGCAGTACACAGTACCAAGAGACCCAGTACTTC.

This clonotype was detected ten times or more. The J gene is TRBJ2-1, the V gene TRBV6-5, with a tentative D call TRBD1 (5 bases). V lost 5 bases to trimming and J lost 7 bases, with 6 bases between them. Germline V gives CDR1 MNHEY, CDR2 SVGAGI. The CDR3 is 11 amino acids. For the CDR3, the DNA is TGTGCCAGCAGTCCAGGGAATGAGCAGTTCTTC. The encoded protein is CASSPGNEQFF.

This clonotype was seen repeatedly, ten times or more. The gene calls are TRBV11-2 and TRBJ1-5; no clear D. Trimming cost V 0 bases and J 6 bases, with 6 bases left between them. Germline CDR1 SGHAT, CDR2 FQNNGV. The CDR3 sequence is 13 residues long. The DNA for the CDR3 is TGTGCCAGCAGCTTAGAAGAGGCTCAGCCCCAGCATTTT. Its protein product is CASSLEEAQPQHF.

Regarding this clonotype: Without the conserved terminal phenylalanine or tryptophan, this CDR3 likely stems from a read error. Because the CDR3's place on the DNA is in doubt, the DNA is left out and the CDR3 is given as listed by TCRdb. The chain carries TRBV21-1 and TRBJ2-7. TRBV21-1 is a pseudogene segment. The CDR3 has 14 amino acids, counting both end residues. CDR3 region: CASSKATPEYEQYC.

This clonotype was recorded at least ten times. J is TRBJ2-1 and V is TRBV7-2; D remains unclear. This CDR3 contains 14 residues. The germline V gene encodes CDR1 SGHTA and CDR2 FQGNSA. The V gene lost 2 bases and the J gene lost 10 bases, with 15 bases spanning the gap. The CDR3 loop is CASSLSSRANEQFF. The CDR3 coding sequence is TGTGCCAGCAGCTTATCTAGTCGAGCGAACGAGCAGTTCTTC. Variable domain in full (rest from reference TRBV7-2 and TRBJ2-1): GAGVSQSPSNKVTEKGKDVELRCDPISGHTALYWYRQSLGQGLEFLIYFQGNSAPDKSGLPSDRFSAERTGGSVSTLTIQRTQQEDSAVYLCASSLSSRANEQFFGPGTRLTVL.

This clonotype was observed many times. CDR3 nucleotide sequence: TGCAGTGCAGAGAGACGGGCTCAGAGCACAGATACGCAGTATTTT. As protein: CSAERRAQSTDTQYF. V gene TRBV20-1 combines with J gene TRBJ2-3, with D unresolved. Germline CDR1 is DFQATT and CDR2 is SNEGSKA (reference sequence). V shed 6 bases and J shed 0 bases, with 16 bases lying between them. The CDR3 loop spans 15 amino acids.

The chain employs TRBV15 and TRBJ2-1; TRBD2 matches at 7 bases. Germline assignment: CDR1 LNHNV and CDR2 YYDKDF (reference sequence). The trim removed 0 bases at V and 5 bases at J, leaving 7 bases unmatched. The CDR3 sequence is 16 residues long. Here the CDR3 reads CATSRDGAGVNNEQFF. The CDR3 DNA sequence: TGTGCCACCAGCAGAGATGGGGCGGGGGTGAACAATGAGCAGTTCTTC.

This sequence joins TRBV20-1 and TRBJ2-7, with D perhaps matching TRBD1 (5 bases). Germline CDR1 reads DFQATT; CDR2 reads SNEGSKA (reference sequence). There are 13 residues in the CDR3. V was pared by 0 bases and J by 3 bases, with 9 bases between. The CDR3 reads CSARDRGNYEQYV. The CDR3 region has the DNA TGCAGTGCTAGAGATAGGGGAAACTACGAGCAGTACGTC.